The 20 T cell receptor beta chains below were found in one sample sequenced in a study of response to subunit inactivated influenza vaccine (dated by TCRdb to 2016 to 2019). The receptor library was made with RT-PCR. The instrument given in TCRdb is Illumina HiSeq 2500. The public reads were quality trimmed at Q25 with fastp and then assembled into clones with MiXCR by TCRdb, keeping productive beta chains. Rows with one shared CDR3 protein collapse into an entry with the most common genes and DNA. The sample data list 650,000 to 800,000 distinct CDR3 sequences, and about 18% of these were observed just once. The ten top clones hold roughly a tenth of the sample. The sample was PBMCs from blood, taken roughly 5 days after vaccination. The receptors derive from a man aged 50 or older who received an inactivated influenza vaccine. Donor details come from another sample of the same person, matched by shared clones.

J is TRBJ2-3 and V is TRBV20-1; 7 nucleotides align to TRBD2. Germline V gene sequence: CDR1 DFQATT, CDR2 SNEGSKA (reference sequence). Germline trimming cut 3 bases from V and 4 bases from J; bases unmatched to any gene: 10. This CDR3 has 15 residues. The CDR3 is CSASSSAGVSDTQYF. The CDR3 DNA reads TGCAGTGCTAGTTCGTCGGCGGGAGTCTCAGATACGCAGTATTTT.

This clonotype was found a few times. V is TRBV20-1 and J is TRBJ2-5, with unresolved D. Germline-derived CDR1 and CDR2 are DFQATT and SNEGSKA (reference sequence). The CDR3 covers 13 residues. V lost 4 bases, J lost 0 bases, and 9 bases lay in between. CDR3 nucleotides: TGCAGTGCTAAAAGTTGGTACCAAGAGACCCAGTACTTC. The encoded protein is CSAKSWYQETQYF.

This clonotype was seen more than once but under ten times. The chain recombines TRBV15 with TRBJ2-5; D is unclear. Trimming removed 0 bases from V and 4 bases from J, with 9 bases in between. The CDR3 covers 14 residues. The V gene's germline CDR1 is LNHNV and CDR2 YYDKDF (reference sequence). CDR3: CATSRDGSRETQYF. CDR3 in DNA: TGTGCCACCAGCAGAGATGGTAGTCGAGAGACCCAGTACTTC.

The chain joins TRBV5-5 to TRBJ2-5; perhaps TRBD1 as D (5 bases). Looked up from germline, CDR1 is SGHKS and CDR2 is YYEKEE (reference sequence). The CDR3 is 14 residues long. V shed 0 bases and J shed 5 bases, with 11 bases lying between them. Here the CDR3 reads CASSLVYSGETQYF. The CDR3 nucleotides read TGTGCCAGCAGCTTGGTTTATTCAGGGGAGACCCAGTACTTC.

The V gene is TRBV4-3, the J gene TRBJ1-1; no clear D gene. This CDR3 has 15 amino acids. Germline-derived CDR1 and CDR2 are LGHNA and YSLEER. V was trimmed by 3 bases and J by 2 bases, leaving 13 bases between them. The CDR3 loop is CASSQVYLTNTEAFF. The CDR3 DNA reads TGCGCCAGCAGCCAGGTTTATTTAACCAACACTGAAGCTTTCTTT.

This clonotype was seen a handful of times. J is TRBJ2-7 and V is TRBV5-1; 9 bases map to TRBD2. Unmatched junction bases numbered 10, after V lost 4 bases and J lost 5 bases. Germline V gene data show CDR1 as SGHRS and CDR2 as YFSETQ. This CDR3 region has 15 residues. CDR3: CASSPQLAGADEQYF. DNA for the CDR3: TGCGCCAGCAGCCCCCAATTAGCGGGAGCGGACGAGCAGTACTTC. The whole variable domain, remainder taken from reference TRBV5-1 and TRBJ2-7, is KAGVTQTPRYLIKTRGQQVTLSCSPISGHRSVSWYQQTPGQGLQFLFEYFSETQRNKGNFPGRFSGRQFSNSRSEMNVSTLELGDSALYLCASSPQLAGADEQYFGPGTRLTVT.

This clonotype was found a few times. V gene TRBV13 combines with J gene TRBJ2-7, with D maybe TRBD2 (6 bases). V lost 4 bases, J lost 0 bases, and 10 bases lay in between. Per the germline V gene, CDR1 is PRHDT and CDR2 is FYEKMQ (reference sequence). The CDR3 is 14 residues long. For the CDR3, the DNA is TGTGCCAGCAGCTGGGGGGACGGCTCCTACGAGCAGTACTTC. It yields the protein CASSWGDGSYEQYF.

Comments on this clonotype: The germline gene is not matched at one end of the junction; a read error may be the cause. The V gene is TRBV10-3, the J gene TRBJ1-2; the D gene is possibly TRBD1 (5 bases). The CDR3 consists of 13 residues. Germline-derived CDR1 and CDR2 are ENHRY and SYGVKD. CDR3 amino acids: CAISEGVGQKTFF. As DNA, the CDR3 is TGTGCCATCAGTGAGGGGGTGGGGCAGAAAACGTTCTTC.

This clonotype occurred a few times. This chain connects TRBV6-5 to TRBJ2-3; D is unclear. The V and J ends lost 4 bases and 6 bases respectively, with 8 bases between them. Germline-derived CDR1 and CDR2 are MNHEY and SVGAGI. The CDR3 consists of 12 residues. The CDR3 is CASSFPWDTQYF. CDR3 nucleotides: TGTGCCAGCAGTTTCCCTTGGGATACGCAGTATTTT.

The chain carries TRBV6-1 and TRBJ1-5; D unresolved. V was trimmed by 4 bases and J by 2 bases, leaving 9 bases between them. The germline CDR1 and CDR2 sequences are MNHNS and SASEGT. CDR3 size: 14 residues. As DNA, the CDR3 is TGTGCCAGCAGTGCTAGCCAGGGCAATCAGCCCCAGCATTTT. This encodes CASSASQGNQPQHF.

CDR3 in DNA: TGTGCCAGCAGTTTATTGAGTGTGGGACAGGGGGCATATGGCTACACCTTC. It translates to CASSLLSVGQGAYGYTF. This chain connects TRBV28 to TRBJ1-2; 12 bases map to TRBD1. The junction had 8 bases not matched to a gene; V was cut back by 1 base and J by 5 bases. The length of the CDR3 is 17 residues. CDR1 MDHEN and CDR2 SYDVKM come from the germline V gene.

This clonotype has a count of ten or more. The rearrangement uses TRBV28 and TRBJ1-6; D is unresolved. This CDR3 is built from 12 residues. Looked up from germline, CDR1 is MDHEN and CDR2 is SYDVKM. The ends were cut back, 4 bases at V and 7 bases at J, with 5 bases in the middle. CDR3 region: CASSSPNSPLHF. CDR3 sequence (DNA): TGTGCCAGCAGTTCCCCAAATTCACCCCTCCACTTT.

The gene calls are TRBV10-3 and TRBJ2-3, with TRBD2 identical over 11 bases. The V gene end was trimmed by 8 bases and the J gene end by 4 bases; junction bases not matched to a gene: 8. This CDR3 spans 15 amino acids. Germline values: CDR1 ENHRY, CDR2 SYGVKD. CDR3 DNA sequence: TGTGCCATCGGGAGACTAGCGGGGCGGGCAGATACGCAGTATTTT. Protein sequence: CAIGRLAGRADTQYF.

This clonotype turned up a few times. The genes are TRBV7-2 and TRBJ1-2; weak D call: TRBD1 (6 bases). Germline V gene lookup returns CDR1 SGHTA and CDR2 FQGNSA. V lost 2 bases and J 4 bases, leaving 17 bases between the germline ends. This CDR3 is built from 16 residues. The CDR3 region is CASSLSEGLGGYGYTF. The CDR3 DNA is TGTGCCAGCAGCTTATCCGAGGGCCTAGGGGGCTATGGCTACACCTTC.

The chain links TRBV7-8 to TRBJ2-1; 7 nucleotides line up with TRBD2. Germline trimming cut 6 bases from V and 2 bases from J; bases unmatched to any gene: 10. The CDR3 contains 16 residues. Germline CDR1 reads SGHVS; CDR2 reads FQNEAQ. The CDR3 bases are TGTGCCAGCAGTTCGGGGGGAGGGTTCACCTACAATGAGCAGTTCTTC. It yields the protein CASSSGGGFTYNEQFF.

This clonotype was counted once. This chain uses TRBV11-2 with TRBJ2-7; D is uncertain. The CDR3 consists of 15 residues. V was clipped by 7 bases and J by 3 bases, with 19 bases between them. The V gene's germline CDR1 is SGHAT and CDR2 FQNNGV. The chain's CDR3 is CASTLQLGPNYEQYF. The CDR3 bases are TGTGCCAGCACCCTTCAACTCGGACCAAACTACGAGCAGTACTTC.

This clonotype was detected many times. This rearrangement joins TRBV4-2 to TRBJ2-4, with D uncertain. Trimming left V 1 base short and J 0 bases short, with 4 bases between. CDR3 length equals 14 residues. In germline, CDR1 is LGHNA, CDR2 YNFKEQ. CDR3 coding DNA: TGTGCCAGCAGCCAAGGGGTAGCCAAAAACATTCAGTACTTC. Its protein product is CASSQGVAKNIQYF.

This clonotype was observed a few times. This CDR3 is CASSEGLSTDTQYF. CDR3 nucleotides: TGTGCCAGCAGTGAAGGCTTAAGCACAGATACGCAGTATTTT. The genes are TRBV2 and TRBJ2-3; D unresolved. Germline CDR1 is SNHLY and CDR2 is FYNNEI. Trimming took 1 base from V and 0 from J, leaving 5 bases between them. The CDR3 runs to 14 residues. Full variable domain (missing parts from reference TRBV2 and TRBJ2-3): EPEVTQTPSHQVTQMGQEVILRCVPISNHLYFYWYRQILGQKVEFLVSFYNNEISEKSEIFDDQFSVERPDGSNFTLKIRSTKLEDSAMYFCASSEGLSTDTQYFGPGTRLTVL.

The chain joins TRBV5-1 to TRBJ2-7, with D unresolved. Trimming took off 7 bases at V and 2 bases at J, with 13 bases between the two ends. Germline-derived CDR1 and CDR2 are SGHRS and YFSETQ. This CDR3 comprises 13 residues. The CDR3 DNA sequence: TGCGCCAGCCGCGGTTCGGGCACCTACGAGCAGTACTTC. Encoded protein: CASRGSGTYEQYF.

The chain has TRBV27 and TRBJ2-1; the match to TRBD2 covers 10 bases. The ends lost 6 bases at V and 10 bases at J; junction bases unmatched: 12. Germline V CDR1 and CDR2: MNHEY, SMNVEV (reference sequence). CDR3 length: 15 amino acids. CDR3 sequence reads: CASRGLAGVFREQFF. The CDR3 DNA is TGTGCCAGCAGGGGGCTAGCGGGAGTCTTTAGGGAGCAGTTCTTC.